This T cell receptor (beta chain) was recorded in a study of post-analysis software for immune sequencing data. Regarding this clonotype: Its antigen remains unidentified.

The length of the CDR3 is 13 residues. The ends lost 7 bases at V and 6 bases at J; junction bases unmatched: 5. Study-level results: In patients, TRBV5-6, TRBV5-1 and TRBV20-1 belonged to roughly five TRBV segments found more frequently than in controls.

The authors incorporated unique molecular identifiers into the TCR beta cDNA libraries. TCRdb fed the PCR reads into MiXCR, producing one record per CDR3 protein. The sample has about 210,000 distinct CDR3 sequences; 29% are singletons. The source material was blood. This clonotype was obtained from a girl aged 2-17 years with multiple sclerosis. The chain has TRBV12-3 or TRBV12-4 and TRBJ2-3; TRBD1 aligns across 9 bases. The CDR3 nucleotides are TGTGCCAGCAACAGGGGGCTGAGGGATACGCAGTATTTT. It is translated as CASNRGLRDTQYF.